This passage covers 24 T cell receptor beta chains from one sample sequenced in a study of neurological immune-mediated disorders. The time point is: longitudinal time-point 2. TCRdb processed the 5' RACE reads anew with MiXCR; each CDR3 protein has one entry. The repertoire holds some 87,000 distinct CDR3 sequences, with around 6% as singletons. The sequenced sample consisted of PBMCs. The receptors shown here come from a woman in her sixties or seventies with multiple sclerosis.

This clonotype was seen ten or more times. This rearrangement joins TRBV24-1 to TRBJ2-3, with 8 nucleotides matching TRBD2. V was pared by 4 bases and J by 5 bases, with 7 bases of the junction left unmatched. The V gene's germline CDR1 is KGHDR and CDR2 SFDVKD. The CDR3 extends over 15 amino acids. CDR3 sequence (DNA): TGTGCCACCAGTGACCCGGGGACTAGTGGAGATACGCAGTATTTT. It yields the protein CATSDPGTSGDTQYF.

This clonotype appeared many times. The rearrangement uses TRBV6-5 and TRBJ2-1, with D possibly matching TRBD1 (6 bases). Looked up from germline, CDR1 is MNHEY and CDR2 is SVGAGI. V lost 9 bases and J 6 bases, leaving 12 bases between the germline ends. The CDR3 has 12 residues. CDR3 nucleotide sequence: TGTGCCAGTTACAGGGTTGGCAATGAGCAGTTCTTC. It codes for CASYRVGNEQFF.

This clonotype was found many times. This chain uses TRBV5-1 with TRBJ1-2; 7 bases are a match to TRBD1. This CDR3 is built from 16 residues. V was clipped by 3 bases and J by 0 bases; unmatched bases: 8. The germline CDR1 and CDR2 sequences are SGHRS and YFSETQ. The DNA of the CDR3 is TGCGCCAGCAGCTACGACAGGGCCCAAGCTAACTATGGCTACACCTTC. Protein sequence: CASSYDRAQANYGYTF.

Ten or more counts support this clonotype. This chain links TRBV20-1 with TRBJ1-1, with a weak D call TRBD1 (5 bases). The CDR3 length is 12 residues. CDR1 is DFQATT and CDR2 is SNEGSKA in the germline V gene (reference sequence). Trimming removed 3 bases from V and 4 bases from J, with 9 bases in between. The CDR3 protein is CSARSGFTEAFF. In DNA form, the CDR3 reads TGCAGTGCTAGGTCAGGGTTCACTGAAGCTTTCTTT.

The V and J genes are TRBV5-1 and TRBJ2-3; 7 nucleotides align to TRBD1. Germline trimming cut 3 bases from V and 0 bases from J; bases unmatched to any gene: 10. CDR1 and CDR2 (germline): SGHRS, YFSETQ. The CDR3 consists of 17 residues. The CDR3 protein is CASSSRGQGLSTDTQYF. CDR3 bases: TGCGCCAGCAGCTCGAGGGGGCAGGGCCTTAGCACAGATACGCAGTATTTT.

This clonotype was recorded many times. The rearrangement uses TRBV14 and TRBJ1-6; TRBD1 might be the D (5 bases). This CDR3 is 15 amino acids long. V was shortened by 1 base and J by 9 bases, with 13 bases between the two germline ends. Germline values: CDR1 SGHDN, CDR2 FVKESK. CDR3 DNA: TGTGCCAGCAGCCAAGTTTCTCAGGGCGGTTCACCCCTCCACTTT. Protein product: CASSQVSQGGSPLHF.

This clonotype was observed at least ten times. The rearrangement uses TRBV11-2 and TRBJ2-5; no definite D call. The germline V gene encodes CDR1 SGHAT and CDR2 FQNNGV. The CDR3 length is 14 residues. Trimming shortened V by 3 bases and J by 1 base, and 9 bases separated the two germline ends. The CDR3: CASSFRRTQETQYF. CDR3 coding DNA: TGTGCCAGCAGCTTCCGACGGACCCAAGAGACCCAGTACTTC.

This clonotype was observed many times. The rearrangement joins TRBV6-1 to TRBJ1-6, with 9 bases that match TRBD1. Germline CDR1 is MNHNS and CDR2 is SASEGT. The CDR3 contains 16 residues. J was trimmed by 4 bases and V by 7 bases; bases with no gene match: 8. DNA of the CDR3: TGTGCCAGCAAAGGACAGGGGAGGGGTTATAATTCACCCCTCCACTTT. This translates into CASKGQGRGYNSPLHF.

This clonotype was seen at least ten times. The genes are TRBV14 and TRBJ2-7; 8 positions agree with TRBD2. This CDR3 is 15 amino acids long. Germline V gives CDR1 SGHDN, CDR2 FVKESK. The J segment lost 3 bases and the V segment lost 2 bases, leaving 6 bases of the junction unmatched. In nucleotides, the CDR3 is TGTGCCAGCAGCCAACTAGCGGGCGGGTTCTACGAGCAGTACTTC. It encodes CASSQLAGGFYEQYF.

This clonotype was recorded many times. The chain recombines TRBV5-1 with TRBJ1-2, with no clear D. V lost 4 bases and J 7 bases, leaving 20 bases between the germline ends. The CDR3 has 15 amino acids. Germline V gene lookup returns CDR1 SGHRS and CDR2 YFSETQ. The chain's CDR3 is CASSDAGDMALGYTF. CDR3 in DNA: TGCGCCAGCAGCGATGCCGGCGACATGGCACTTGGCTACACCTTC.

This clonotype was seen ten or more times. The CDR3 bases are TGTGCCAGCAGGAAGACAGCTTATCACTACGAGCAGTACTTC. Amino acid sequence: CASRKTAYHYEQYF. The chain recombines TRBV12-3 or TRBV12-4 with TRBJ2-7; tentative D call: TRBD1 (5 bases). The CDR3 covers 14 residues. Trimming took off 6 bases at V and 3 bases at J, with 15 bases between the two ends.

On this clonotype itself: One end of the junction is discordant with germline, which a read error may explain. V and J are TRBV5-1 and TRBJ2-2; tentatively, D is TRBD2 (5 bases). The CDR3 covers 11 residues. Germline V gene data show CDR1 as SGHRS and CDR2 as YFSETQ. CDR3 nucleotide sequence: TGCACCAGCAGAGATCTCGGGGAGATGTTTTTT. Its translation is CTSRDLGEMFF.

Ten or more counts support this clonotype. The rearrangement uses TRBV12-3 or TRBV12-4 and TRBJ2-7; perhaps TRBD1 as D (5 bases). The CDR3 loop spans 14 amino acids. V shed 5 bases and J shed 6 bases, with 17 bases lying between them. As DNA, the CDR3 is TGTGCCAGCAGTCTGGTGGGGCGCATCGGCGAGCAGTACTTC. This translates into CASSLVGRIGEQYF.

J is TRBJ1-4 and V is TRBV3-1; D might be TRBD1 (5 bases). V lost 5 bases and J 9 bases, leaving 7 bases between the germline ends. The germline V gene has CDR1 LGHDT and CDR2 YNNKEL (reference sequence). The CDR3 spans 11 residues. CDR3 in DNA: TGTGCCAGCAGCAGGGGACAAAAACTGTTTTTT. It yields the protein CASSRGQKLFF.

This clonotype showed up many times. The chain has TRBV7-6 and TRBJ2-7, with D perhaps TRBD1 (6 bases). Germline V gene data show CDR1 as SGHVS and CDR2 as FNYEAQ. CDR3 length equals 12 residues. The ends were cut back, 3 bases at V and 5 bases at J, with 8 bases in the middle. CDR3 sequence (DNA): TGTGCCAGCAGCTTGACAGGACACGAGCAGTACTTC. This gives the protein CASSLTGHEQYF.

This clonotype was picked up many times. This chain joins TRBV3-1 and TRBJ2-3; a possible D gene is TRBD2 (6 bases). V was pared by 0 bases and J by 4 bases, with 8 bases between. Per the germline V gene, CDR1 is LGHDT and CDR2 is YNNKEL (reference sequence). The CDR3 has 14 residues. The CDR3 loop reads CASSQDLAADTQYF. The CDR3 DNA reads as TGTGCCAGCAGCCAAGACTTAGCGGCAGATACGCAGTATTTT.

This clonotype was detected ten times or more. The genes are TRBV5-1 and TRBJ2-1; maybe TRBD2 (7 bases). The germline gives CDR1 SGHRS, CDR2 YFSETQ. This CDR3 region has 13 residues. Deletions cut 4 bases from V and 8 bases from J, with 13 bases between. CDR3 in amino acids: CASSAGGGDEQFF. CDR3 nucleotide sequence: TGCGCCAGCAGCGCCGGAGGGGGGGATGAGCAGTTCTTC.

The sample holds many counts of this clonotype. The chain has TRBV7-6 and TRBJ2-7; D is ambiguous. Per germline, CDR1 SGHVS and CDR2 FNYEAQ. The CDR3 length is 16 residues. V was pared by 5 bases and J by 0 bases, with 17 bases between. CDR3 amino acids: CASSHGPVVSSYEQYF. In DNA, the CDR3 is TGTGCCAGCAGCCATGGGCCGGTCGTCAGCTCCTACGAGCAGTACTTC.

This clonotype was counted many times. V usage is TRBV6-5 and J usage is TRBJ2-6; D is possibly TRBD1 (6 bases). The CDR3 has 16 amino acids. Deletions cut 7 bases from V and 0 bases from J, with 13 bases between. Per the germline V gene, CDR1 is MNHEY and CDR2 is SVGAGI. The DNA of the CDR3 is TGTGCCAGCACCCTAGAGGGGGTCTCTGGGGCCAACGTCCTGACTTTC. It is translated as CASTLEGVSGANVLTF.

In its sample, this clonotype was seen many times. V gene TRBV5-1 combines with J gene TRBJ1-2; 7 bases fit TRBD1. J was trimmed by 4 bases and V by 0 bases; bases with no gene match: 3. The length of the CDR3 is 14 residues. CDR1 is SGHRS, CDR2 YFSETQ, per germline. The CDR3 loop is CASSLEGAVYGYTF. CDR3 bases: TGCGCCAGCAGCTTGGAGGGGGCAGTCTATGGCTACACCTTC.

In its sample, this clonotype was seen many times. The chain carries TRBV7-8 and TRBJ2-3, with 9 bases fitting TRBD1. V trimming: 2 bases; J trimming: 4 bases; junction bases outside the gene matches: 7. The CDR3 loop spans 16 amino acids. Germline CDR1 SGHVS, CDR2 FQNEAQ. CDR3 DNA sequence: TGTGCCAGCAGCTTAACCAGGACAGGGGCTGCAGATACGCAGTATTTT. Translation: CASSLTRTGAADTQYF.

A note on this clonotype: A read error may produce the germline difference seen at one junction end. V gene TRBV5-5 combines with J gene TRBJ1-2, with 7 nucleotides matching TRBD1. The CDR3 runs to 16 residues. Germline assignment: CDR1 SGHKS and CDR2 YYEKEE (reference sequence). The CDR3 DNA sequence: TGTGTCAGCAGCTTAACCCGGGGACAGCTAATCTATGGCTACACCTTC. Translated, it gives CVSSLTRGQLIYGYTF.

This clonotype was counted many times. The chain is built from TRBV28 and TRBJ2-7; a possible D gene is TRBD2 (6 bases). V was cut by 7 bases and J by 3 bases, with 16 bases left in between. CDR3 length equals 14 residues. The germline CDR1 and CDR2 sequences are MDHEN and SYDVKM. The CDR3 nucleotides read TGTGCCAGCACCACCCGGTCCGGGAGCTACGAGCAGTACTTC. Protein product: CASTTRSGSYEQYF. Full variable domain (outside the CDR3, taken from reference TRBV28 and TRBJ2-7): DVKVTQSSRYLVKRTGEKVFLECVQDMDHENMFWYRQDPGLGLRLIYFSYDVKMKEKGDIPEGYSVSREKKERFSLILESASTNQTSMYLCASTTRSGSYEQYFGPGTRLTVT.

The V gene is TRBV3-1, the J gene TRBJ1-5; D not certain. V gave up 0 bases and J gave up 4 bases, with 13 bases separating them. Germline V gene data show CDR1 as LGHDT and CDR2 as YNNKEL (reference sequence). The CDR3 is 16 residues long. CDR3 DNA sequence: TGTGCCAGCAGCCAAGATATGGGCAGTCCAAATCAGCCCCAGCATTTT. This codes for CASSQDMGSPNQPQHF.